This record looks at one T cell receptor beta chain sequence and its context. Its antigen is unknown. Each CDR3 protein is one row after TCRdb ran MiXCR on the 5' RACE reads. The data hold hundreds of thousands of distinct CDR3 sequences, with 12% observed a single time. This specimen comes from a study of CD8 T cells in ankylosing spondylitis. Deletions cut 0 bases from V and 4 bases from J, with 14 bases between. CDR1 and CDR2 from the germline V gene are SGHRS and YFSETQ. There are 16 residues in the CDR3. Study-wide results and limits: Several highly homologous variants made up a TCR beta motif, and this motif appeared characteristic of ankylosing spondylitis blood. Past research had described some motif variants in reactive arthritis synovial fluid and blood. As for the disease-linked clones, they showed a CD8+ phenotype and occurred at relatively low frequencies in peripheral blood. Significant enrichment of disease-linked clones was reportedly seen in matched ankylosing spondylitis synovial fluid.

The sample was blood, either unsorted or a sorted T cell fraction (not recorded which). The V and J genes are TRBV5-1 and TRBJ2-1; perhaps TRBD2 as D (6 bases). This clonotype was sampled from a male donor with ankylosing spondylitis. The CDR3 sequence is CASSLDPGLNYNEQFF. CDR3 in DNA: TGCGCCAGCAGCTTGGACCCGGGACTGAATTACAATGAGCAGTTCTTC. Looking up the rest from reference TRBV5-1 and TRBJ2-1 gives the full variable domain: KAGVTQTPRYLIKTRGQQVTLSCSPISGHRSVSWYQQTPGQGLQFLFEYFSETQRNKGNFPGRFSGRQFSNSRSEMNVSTLELGDSALYLCASSLDPGLNYNEQFFGPGTRLTVL.